This passage covers 30 T cell receptor beta chains from one sample sequenced in a study of Ad26.COV2.S vaccination and SARS-CoV-2 variants (dated by TCRdb to about 2021). The meaning of the sample's treatment or condition label: about 20 received Ad26.COV2.S at low or high dose, single or two shots; a few received placebo; per-sample allocation not given. For vaccine and placebo recipients, repertoires were sequenced using samples collected on day 63 after the first injection. Receptors were amplified or captured by the immunoSEQ multiplex PCR assay. The table was pulled from immuneACCESS by TCRdb, which kept in-frame rearrangements only. Such tables lose some clones; where checked, under half of the loss comes from unresolved V genes, and the rest has no known cause. The sample records about 350,000 clones, 70% to 90% of which are singletons. Roughly 3.3% of the sample is taken by the ten largest.

The sequences come from peripheral blood, collected in a trial of Ad26.COV2.S vaccine versus placebo. All receptors derive from a person aged 18 to 59 who received the Ad26.COV2.S COVID-19 vaccine or a placebo.

V usage is TRBV6-6 and J usage is TRBJ2-3; D uncertain. With 7 bases removed from V and 8 bases from J, the gap between germline ends came to 16 bases. The CDR3 loop spans 13 amino acids. Germline V CDR1 and CDR2: MNHNY, SVGAGI (reference sequence). CDR3 residues: CASTTNSAGTQYF. The CDR3 nucleotides are TGTGCCAGCACAACCAATTCGGCAGGTACGCAGTATTTT.

The chain recombines TRBV11-3 with TRBJ1-6; no reliable D call. CDR1 and CDR2 from the germline V gene are SGHNT and YENEEA. This CDR3 has 15 amino acids. The ends were cut back, 3 bases at V and 10 bases at J, with 16 bases in the middle. The CDR3 coding sequence is TGTGCCAGCAGCTTCAGGCGGGATCGGGTATCACCCCTCCACTTT. Residues: CASSFRRDRVSPLHF.

Concerning this clone: The same CDR3 is also encoded by other DNA sequences in this sample. The genes are TRBV7-9 and TRBJ1-2; D is uncertain. CDR1 SEHNR and CDR2 FQNEAQ come from the germline V gene (reference sequence). The V end lost 1 base, the J end lost 5 bases, and 5 bases lay between the germline ends. CDR3 length: 12 amino acids. The CDR3 DNA is TGTGCCAGCAGCTTAGAAGTTTATGGCTACACCTTC. Translated, it gives CASSLEVYGYTF.

The gene calls are TRBV5-4 and TRBJ1-2, with 8 bases identical to TRBD1. Per the germline V gene, CDR1 is SGHNT and CDR2 is YYREEE (reference sequence). J was trimmed by 7 bases and V by 2 bases; bases with no gene match: 7. CDR3 size: 14 residues. For the CDR3, the DNA is TGTGCCAGCAGCTTACAGGGGGTGGCGCGTGGCTACACCTTC. This translates into CASSLQGVARGYTF.

The chain joins TRBV7-8 to TRBJ2-3, with 10 nucleotides matching TRBD2. This CDR3 has 16 amino acids. After removal of 4 bases from V and 2 bases from J, the junction contained 6 bases not matched to a gene. Germline V gene data show CDR1 as SGHVS and CDR2 as FQNEAQ. CDR3 nucleotides: TGTGCCAGCAGCTACGGGACTAGCGTATACACAGATACGCAGTATTTT. Translated: CASSYGTSVYTDTQYF.

The genes are TRBV25-1 and TRBJ2-2; the D gene is possibly TRBD2 (6 bases). The ends were cut back, 2 bases at V and 1 base at J, with 8 bases in the middle. CDR1 is MGHDK, CDR2 SYGVNS, per germline. CDR3 length: 15 residues. The CDR3 sequence: CASSEGTLNTGELFF. CDR3 sequence (DNA): TGTGCCAGCAGTGAAGGGACTCTGAACACCGGGGAGCTGTTTTTT.

The V and J genes are TRBV7-9 and TRBJ2-2; 12 bases match TRBD2. From germline, CDR1 is SEHNR and CDR2 FQNEAQ (reference sequence). With V trimmed by 2 bases and J by 4 bases, 5 bases remained unmatched. The CDR3 contains 17 residues. In DNA, the CDR3 is TGTGCCAGCAGCTTAAGTCTAGCGGGAGGGGTCACCGGGGAGCTGTTTTTT. This sequence encodes CASSLSLAGGVTGELFF.

This clone showed up just once. CDR3 sequence reads: CASSELGGVRTGELFF. The CDR3 bases are TGTGCCAGCAGTGAATTGGGCGGGGTGCGCACCGGGGAGCTGTTTTTT. The rearrangement joins TRBV25-1 to TRBJ2-2; maybe TRBD2 (6 bases). Trimming took off 1 base at V and 4 bases at J, with 13 bases between the two ends. CDR1 is MGHDK and CDR2 is SYGVNS in the germline V gene. The CDR3 spans 16 residues.

As to this clone: At one of its ends the junction is not consistent with the germline gene, which may arise from a read error. V gene TRBV11-2 combines with J gene TRBJ2-7; D unresolved. In germline, CDR1 is SGHAT, CDR2 FQNNGV. The CDR3 spans 14 residues. The CDR3 protein is CASIGARKGYDQYF. In nucleotides, the CDR3 is TGTGCCAGCATCGGAGCGAGGAAAGGGTACGATCAGTACTTC.

J is TRBJ2-5 and V is TRBV6-5; 8 nucleotides agree with TRBD1. The CDR3 has 14 residues. V shed 5 bases, J shed 4 bases, and the junction held 6 bases outside the gene matches. Per the germline V gene, CDR1 is MNHEY and CDR2 is SVGAGI. CDR3 DNA: TGTGCCAGCAGTACCCGGGACAGGAGAGAGACCCAGTACTTC. This translates into CASSTRDRRETQYF.

This clone was picked up a small number of times. The chain is built from TRBV11-2 and TRBJ1-6; no definite D call. V was shortened by 3 bases and J by 8 bases, with 11 bases between the two germline ends. Germline loops: CDR1 SGHAT, CDR2 FQNNGV. This CDR3 has 14 amino acids. CDR3 region: CASSLSYGDSPLHF. DNA for the CDR3: TGTGCCAGCAGCTTGTCCTACGGGGATTCACCCCTCCACTTT. Combining the CDR3 with reference TRBV11-2 and TRBJ1-6 gives the whole variable domain EAGVAQSPRYKIIEKRQSVAFWCNPISGHATLYWYQQILGQGPKLLIQFQNNGVVDDSQLPKDRFSAERLKGVDSTLKIQPAKLEDSAVYLCASSLSYGDSPLHFGNGTRLTVT.

The gene calls are TRBV28 and TRBJ1-5; 10 nucleotides agree with TRBD1. CDR3 size: 15 residues. J gave up 5 bases and V 6 bases, and 7 bases lay outside the gene matches. Germline CDR1 and CDR2: MDHEN and SYDVKM. As DNA, the CDR3 is TGTGCCAGCAGAGGGGACAGGGGCCTAGATCAGCCCCAGCATTTT. Translation gives CASRGDRGLDQPQHF.

The V gene is TRBV6-5, the J gene TRBJ2-3, with no clear D. Trimming pared 8 bases from V and 2 bases from J, leaving 11 bases between. This CDR3 contains 13 residues. The V gene's germline CDR1 is MNHEY and CDR2 SVGAGI. CDR3 protein: CASSRTLTDTQYF. In nucleotides, the CDR3 is TGTGCCAGCTCGCGGACGCTCACAGATACGCAGTATTTT.

The sample holds a few counts of this clone. The J gene is TRBJ1-2, the V gene TRBV5-4; TRBD1 aligns across 11 bases. This CDR3 is 13 amino acids long. V dropped 4 bases and J dropped 8; count of bases not matched to a gene: 4. The germline CDR1 and CDR2 sequences are SGHNT and YYREEE (reference sequence). The CDR3 coding sequence is TGTGCCAGCAGCGTGGACAGGGGGCCAGGCTACACCTTC. Translated: CASSVDRGPGYTF.

This rearrangement joins TRBV15 to TRBJ1-1; D might be TRBD1 (5 bases). V lost 5 bases, J lost 1 base, and 8 bases lay in between. The CDR3 has 13 amino acids. Per the germline V gene, CDR1 is LNHNV and CDR2 is YYDKDF (reference sequence). CDR3 protein: CATSGARNTEAFF. The CDR3 bases are TGTGCCACCAGCGGGGCTCGGAACACTGAAGCTTTCTTT.

This clone was counted only a few times. This chain joins TRBV7-9 and TRBJ2-2; the D gene is possibly TRBD1 (6 bases). Germline V lookup: CDR1 SEHNR, CDR2 FQNEAQ (reference sequence). This CDR3 has 15 residues. The V end lost 2 bases, the J end lost 1 base, and 8 bases lay between the germline ends. The CDR3 region is CASSLTGKNTGELFF. Here the CDR3 DNA reads TGTGCCAGCAGCTTAACAGGGAAGAACACCGGGGAGCTGTTTTTT.

The chain is built from TRBV7-2 and TRBJ2-7, with D uncertain. The ends were cut back, 4 bases at V and 1 base at J, with 23 bases in the middle. The CDR3 extends over 18 amino acids. The germline gives CDR1 SGHTA, CDR2 FQGNSA. This CDR3 reads CASSSSVYAKKGSYEQYF. The CDR3 nucleotides are TGTGCCAGCAGCTCATCGGTGTACGCGAAAAAAGGGTCCTACGAGCAGTACTTC.

This chain joins TRBV10-1 and TRBJ2-3; D may be TRBD1 (5 bases). Germline V lookup: CDR1 WNHNN, CDR2 SYGVQD (reference sequence). V dropped 2 bases and J dropped 0 bases, with 21 bases sitting between them. This CDR3 spans 19 amino acids. CDR3 nucleotides: TGCGCCAGCAGTGAGAGTGGACACCATTATGAAACTAGCACAGATACGCAGTATTTT. It codes for CASSESGHHYETSTDTQYF.

This chain links TRBV5-6 with TRBJ1-4; maybe TRBD1 (5 bases). The V end was cut by 4 bases, the J end by 4 bases, with 14 bases between. The CDR3 sequence is 15 residues long. Germline V gene lookup returns CDR1 SGHDT and CDR2 YYEEEE. The CDR3 DNA is TGTGCCAGCAGCCTCTCGGGACGGTATAATGAAAAACTGTTTTTT. Its protein product is CASSLSGRYNEKLFF.

This clone was recorded only once. CDR3 sequence (DNA): TGTGCCACCAGTGATCGTCCTGGGACCGCCAAAAACATTCAGTACTTC. Its translation is CATSDRPGTAKNIQYF. The genes are TRBV24-1 and TRBJ2-4; D possibly matches TRBD1 or TRBD2 (5 bases each). Germline V CDR1 and CDR2: KGHDR, SFDVKD. Trimming pared 3 bases from V and 1 base from J, leaving 12 bases between. The CDR3 runs 16 residues.

CDR3 DNA: TGTGCCAGCTCAAGCATTCTGGACAGGGGGACTGGAAACACCATATATTTT. Amino acids: CASSSILDRGTGNTIYF. V gene TRBV18 combines with J gene TRBJ1-3, with TRBD1 matching over 10 bases. Per germline, CDR1 KGHSH and CDR2 LQKENI. Losses at the gene ends were 5 bases for V and 2 bases for J; bases not matched to a gene: 9. The CDR3 is 17 amino acids.

V gene TRBV7-9 combines with J gene TRBJ1-3; D ambiguous. The CDR3 runs to 14 residues. Germline assignment: CDR1 SEHNR and CDR2 FQNEAQ (reference sequence). V dropped 5 bases and J dropped 4 bases, with 12 bases sitting between them. The CDR3 DNA is TGTGCCAGCAGCACGCCGGCGGCAGGAAACACCATATATTTT. Protein: CASSTPAAGNTIYF.

The chain is built from TRBV4-2 and TRBJ1-2; 10 bases are shared with TRBD1. This CDR3 spans 15 amino acids. With 1 base clipped from V and 5 bases from J, the junction kept 4 bases outside the gene matches. Germline lookup yields CDR1 LGHNA and CDR2 YNFKEQ. The CDR3 DNA sequence: TGTGCCAGCAGCCAAGGGACAGGGGGGAAGTATGGCTACACCTTC. Its translation: CASSQGTGGKYGYTF.

This clone was counted only a few times. This rearrangement joins TRBV10-1 to TRBJ2-1; no reliable D call. The CDR3 contains 12 residues. Trimming removed 5 bases from V and 9 bases from J, with 11 bases in between. Looked up from germline, CDR1 is WNHNN and CDR2 is SYGVQD (reference sequence). As DNA, the CDR3 is TGCGCCAGCAGTCGCGGACCCGGTGAGCAGTTCTTC. Protein: CASSRGPGEQFF.

In this sample, this clone turned up once. The chain recombines TRBV4-3 with TRBJ2-1, with TRBD2 matching 15 bases. CDR3 length equals 16 residues. CDR1 is LGHNA, CDR2 YSLEER, per germline. Trimming cost V 1 base and J 5 bases; bases outside gene matches: 0. CDR3 residues: CASSQGTSGRDNEQFF. The CDR3 DNA reads as TGCGCCAGCAGCCAAGGGACTAGCGGGAGGGACAATGAGCAGTTCTTC.

The genes are TRBV27 and TRBJ2-7; D tentatively reads TRBD1 or TRBD2 (5 bases each). Per germline, CDR1 MNHEY and CDR2 SMNVEV (reference sequence). The CDR3 totals 14 residues. The V end was cut by 2 bases, the J end by 5 bases, with 13 bases between. The CDR3 nucleotides read TGTGCCAGCAGTTTAGGGGACCCCAGGGACGAGCAGTACTTC. This gives the protein CASSLGDPRDEQYF.

This chain connects TRBV25-1 to TRBJ1-1; D ambiguous. V was cut by 2 bases and J by 7 bases, with 8 bases left in between. Germline V CDR1 and CDR2: MGHDK, SYGVNS. This CDR3 comprises 12 residues. The CDR3 loop reads CASSEREVEAFF. The CDR3 nucleotides read TGTGCCAGCAGTGAAAGAGAAGTTGAAGCTTTCTTT.

This chain connects TRBV5-4 to TRBJ2-5, with 11 bases identical to TRBD2. The CDR3 loop spans 16 amino acids. CDR1 is SGHNT, CDR2 YYREEE, per germline (reference sequence). J lost 2 bases, V lost 1 base, and 4 bases had no gene match. CDR3 sequence: CASSLSLAGGQETQYF. The CDR3 region has the DNA TGTGCCAGCAGCTTGTCTTTAGCGGGGGGGCAAGAGACCCAGTACTTC.

This chain links TRBV7-9 with TRBJ1-6, with TRBD1 matching over 8 bases. Germline CDR1 reads SEHNR; CDR2 reads FQNEAQ (reference sequence). J gave up 10 bases and V 6 bases, and 8 bases lay outside the gene matches. The CDR3 is 14 residues long. The CDR3 region is CASSPDRERSPLHF. The CDR3 DNA sequence: TGTGCCAGCAGTCCGGACAGGGAACGGTCACCCCTCCACTTT.

This clone was seen only once. The chain has TRBV5-1 and TRBJ2-7, with a possible D match to TRBD2 (5 bases). CDR1 is SGHRS and CDR2 is YFSETQ in the germline V gene. The CDR3 runs to 14 residues. V was cut by 4 bases and J by 7 bases, with 18 bases left in between. The CDR3 protein is CASSPLDKTGEQYF. In nucleotides, the CDR3 is TGCGCCAGCAGCCCACTCGACAAGACGGGGGAGCAGTACTTC.